The present entry profiles one T cell receptor beta chain with its context. The antigen is undetermined. The sample originates from a study of cytomegalovirus exposure and HLA in healthy donors. With 60 Vbeta and 13 Jbeta primers, the PCR was carried out. This table comes from immunoSEQ multiplex PCR, and its TCRdb copy is limited to in-frame clones, with some not included. The sample lists roughly 200,000 clones; 75% to 90% were seen once. Study results and limitations: In a later analysis, at a false discovery rate of 0.05, 17,000 or so TCR beta sequences were associated with HLA alleles. The authors assumed roughly uniform sequencing depth across donors for presence/absence analyses.

This receptor was obtained from a man aged 25 to 40 in good health and CMV-seronegative. The sample was PBMCs.

The CDR3 DNA follows: TGTGCCTGGGCCGGAGGGGCTGCTGGGGCCAACGTCCTGACTTTC. Amino acid sequence: CAWAGGAAGANVLTF. The chain uses TRBV30 and TRBJ2-6, with a possible D match to TRBD2 (6 bases). Trimming left V 5 bases short and J 2 bases short, with 13 bases between. This CDR3 comprises 15 residues. The germline CDR1 and CDR2 sequences are GTSNPN and SVGIG (reference sequence).